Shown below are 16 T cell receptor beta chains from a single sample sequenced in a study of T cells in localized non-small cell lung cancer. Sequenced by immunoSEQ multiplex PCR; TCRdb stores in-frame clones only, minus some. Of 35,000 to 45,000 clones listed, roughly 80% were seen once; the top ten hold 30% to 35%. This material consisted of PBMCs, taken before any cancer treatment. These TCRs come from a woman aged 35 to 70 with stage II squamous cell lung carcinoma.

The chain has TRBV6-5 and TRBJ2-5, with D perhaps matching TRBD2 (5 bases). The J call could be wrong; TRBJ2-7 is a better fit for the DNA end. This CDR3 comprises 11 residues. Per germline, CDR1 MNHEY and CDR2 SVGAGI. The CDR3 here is CATHRGHEQYF. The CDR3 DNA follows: TGTGCCACCCATCGCGGGCACGAGCAGTACTTC.

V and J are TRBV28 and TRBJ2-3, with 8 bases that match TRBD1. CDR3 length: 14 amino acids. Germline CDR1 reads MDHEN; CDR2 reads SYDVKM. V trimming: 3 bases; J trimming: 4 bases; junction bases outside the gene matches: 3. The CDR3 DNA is TGTGCCAGCAGTTTCCTGGACAGGGCAGATACGCAGTATTTT. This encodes CASSFLDRADTQYF.

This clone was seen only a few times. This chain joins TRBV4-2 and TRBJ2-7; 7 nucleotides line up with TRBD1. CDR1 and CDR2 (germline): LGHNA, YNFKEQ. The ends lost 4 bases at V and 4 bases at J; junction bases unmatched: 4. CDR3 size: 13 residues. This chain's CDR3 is CASSPGQTYEQYF. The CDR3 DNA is TGTGCCAGCAGCCCGGGACAGACTTACGAGCAGTACTTC.

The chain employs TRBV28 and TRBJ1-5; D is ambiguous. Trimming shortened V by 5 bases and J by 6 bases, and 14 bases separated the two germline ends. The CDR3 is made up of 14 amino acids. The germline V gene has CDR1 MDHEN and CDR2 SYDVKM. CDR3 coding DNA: TGTGCCAGCAGTCACGAGGGAATGGGTCAGCCCCAGCATTTT. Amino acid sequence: CASSHEGMGQPQHF.

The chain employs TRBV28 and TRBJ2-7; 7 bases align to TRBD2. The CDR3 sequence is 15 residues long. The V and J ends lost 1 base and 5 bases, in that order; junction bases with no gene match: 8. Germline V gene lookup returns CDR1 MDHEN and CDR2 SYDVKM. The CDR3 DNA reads TGTGCCAGCAGTTTATTTGTGGGAGGGCGGGACGAGCAGTACTTC. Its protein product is CASSLFVGGRDEQYF.

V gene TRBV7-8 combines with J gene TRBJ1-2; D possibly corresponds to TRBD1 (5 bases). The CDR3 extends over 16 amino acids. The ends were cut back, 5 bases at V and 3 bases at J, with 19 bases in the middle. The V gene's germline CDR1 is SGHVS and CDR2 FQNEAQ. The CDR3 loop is CASSPTPGTEDYGYTF. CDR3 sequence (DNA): TGTGCCAGCAGCCCGACCCCCGGGACGGAGGACTATGGCTACACCTTC.

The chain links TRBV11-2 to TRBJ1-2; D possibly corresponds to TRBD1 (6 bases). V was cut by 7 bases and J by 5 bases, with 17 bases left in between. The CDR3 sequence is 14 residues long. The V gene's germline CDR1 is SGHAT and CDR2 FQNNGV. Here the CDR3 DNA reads TGTGCCAGCATCTCCATCGTGCAGGGGTATGGCTACACCTTC. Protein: CASISIVQGYGYTF.

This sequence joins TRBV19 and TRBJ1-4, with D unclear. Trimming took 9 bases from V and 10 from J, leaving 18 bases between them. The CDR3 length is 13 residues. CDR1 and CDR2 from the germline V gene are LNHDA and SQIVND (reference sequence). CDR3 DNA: TGTGCCAGCCTCCCAGTGGGCTCTGGAAAACTGTTTTTT. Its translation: CASLPVGSGKLFF.

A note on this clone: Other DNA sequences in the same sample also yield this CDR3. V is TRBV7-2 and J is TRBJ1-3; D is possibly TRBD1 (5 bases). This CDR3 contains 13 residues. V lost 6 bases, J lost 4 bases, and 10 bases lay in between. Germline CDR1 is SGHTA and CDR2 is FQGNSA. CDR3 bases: TGTGCCAGCAGTCCGGGGGGGGGAAACACCATATATTTT. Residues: CASSPGGGNTIYF.

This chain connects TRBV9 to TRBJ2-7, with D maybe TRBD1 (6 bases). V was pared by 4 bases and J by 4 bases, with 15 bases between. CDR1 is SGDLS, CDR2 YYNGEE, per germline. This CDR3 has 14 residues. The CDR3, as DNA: TGTGCCAGCAGCCAGGGGCGGTCCGGATACGAGCAGTACTTC. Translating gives CASSQGRSGYEQYF.

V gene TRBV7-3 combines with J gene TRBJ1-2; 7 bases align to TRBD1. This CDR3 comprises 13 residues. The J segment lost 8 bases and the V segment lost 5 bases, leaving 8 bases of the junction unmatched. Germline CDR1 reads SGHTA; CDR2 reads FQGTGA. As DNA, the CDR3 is TGTGCCAGCAGCCCCCAGACAGGGAAAGGCTACACCTTC. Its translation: CASSPQTGKGYTF.

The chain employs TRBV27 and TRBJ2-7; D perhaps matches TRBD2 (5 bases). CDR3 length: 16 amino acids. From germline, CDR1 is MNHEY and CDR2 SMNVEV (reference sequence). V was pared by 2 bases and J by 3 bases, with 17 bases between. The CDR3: CASSLRGSIVSYEQYF. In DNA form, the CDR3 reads TGTGCCAGCAGTTTACGTGGGAGCATAGTAAGCTACGAGCAGTACTTC.

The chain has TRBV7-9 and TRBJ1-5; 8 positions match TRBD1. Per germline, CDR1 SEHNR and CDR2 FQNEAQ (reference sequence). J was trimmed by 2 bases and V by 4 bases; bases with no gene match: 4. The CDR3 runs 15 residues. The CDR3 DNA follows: TGTGCCAGCAGCTCAGGGACAGGCGGCAATCAGCCCCAGCATTTT. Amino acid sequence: CASSSGTGGNQPQHF.

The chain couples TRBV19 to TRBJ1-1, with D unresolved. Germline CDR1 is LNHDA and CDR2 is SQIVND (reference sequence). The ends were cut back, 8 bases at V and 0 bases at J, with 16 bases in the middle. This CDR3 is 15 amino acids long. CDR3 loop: CASRGRREVNTEAFF. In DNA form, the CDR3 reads TGTGCCAGTCGAGGCCGGCGGGAGGTGAACACTGAAGCTTTCTTT.

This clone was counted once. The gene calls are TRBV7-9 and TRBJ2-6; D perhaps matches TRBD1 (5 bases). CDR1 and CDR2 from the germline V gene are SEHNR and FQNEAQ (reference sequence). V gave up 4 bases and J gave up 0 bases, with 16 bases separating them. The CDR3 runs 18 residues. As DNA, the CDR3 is TGTGCCAGCAGCTCATTTGGGCGGACAAGCTCTGGGGCCAACGTCCTGACTTTC. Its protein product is CASSSFGRTSSGANVLTF.

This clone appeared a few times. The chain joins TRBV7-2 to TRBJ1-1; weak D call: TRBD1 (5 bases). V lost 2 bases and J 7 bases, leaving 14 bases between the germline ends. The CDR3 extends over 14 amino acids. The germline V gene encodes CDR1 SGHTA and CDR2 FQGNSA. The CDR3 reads CASSLIPGRDEAFF. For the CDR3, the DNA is TGTGCCAGCAGCTTAATCCCAGGGCGGGATGAAGCTTTCTTT. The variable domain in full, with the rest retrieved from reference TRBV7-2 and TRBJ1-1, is GAGVSQSPSNKVTEKGKDVELRCDPISGHTALYWYRQSLGQGLEFLIYFQGNSAPDKSGLPSDRFSAERTGGSVSTLTIQRTQQEDSAVYLCASSLIPGRDEAFFGQGTRLTVV.